The T cell receptor beta chain under discussion was sequenced for a study of T cell responses to AZD1222 COVID-19 vaccine. The CDR3 is made up of 15 amino acids. Per germline, CDR1 SGHRS and CDR2 YFSETQ. V shed 4 bases and J shed 4 bases, with 16 bases lying between them. Data came from immunoSEQ multiplex PCR; TCRdb stores just in-frame clones and leaves some out. The repertoire includes fewer than 50,000 clones, roughly 77% of them detected once, and roughly 22% sits in the top ten. V is TRBV5-1 and J is TRBJ2-3; perhaps D is TRBD1 or TRBD2 (5 bases each). Material: peripheral blood, obtained 28 days after the second dose of the MenACWY control vaccine. This sequence originates from an adult who received the MenACWY meningococcal vaccine as a control. The CDR3 DNA reads TGCGCCAGCAGCCTTCGGGACCGCACACCAGATACGCAGTATTTT. It yields the protein CASSLRDRTPDTQYF.